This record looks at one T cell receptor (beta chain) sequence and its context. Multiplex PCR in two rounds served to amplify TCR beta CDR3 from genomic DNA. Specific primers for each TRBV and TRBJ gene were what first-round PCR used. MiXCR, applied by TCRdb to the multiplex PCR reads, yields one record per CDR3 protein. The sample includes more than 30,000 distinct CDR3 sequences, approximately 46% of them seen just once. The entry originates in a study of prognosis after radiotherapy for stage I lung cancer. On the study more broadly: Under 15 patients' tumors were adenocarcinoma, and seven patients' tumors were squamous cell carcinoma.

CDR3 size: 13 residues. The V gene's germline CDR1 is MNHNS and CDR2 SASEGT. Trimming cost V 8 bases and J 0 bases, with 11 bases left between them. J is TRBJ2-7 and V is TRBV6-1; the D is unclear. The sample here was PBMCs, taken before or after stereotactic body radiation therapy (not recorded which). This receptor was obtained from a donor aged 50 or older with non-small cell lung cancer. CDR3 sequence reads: CASSRRVSYEQYF. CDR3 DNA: TGTGCCAGCTCCCGCCGGGTCTCCTACGAGCAGTACTTC.